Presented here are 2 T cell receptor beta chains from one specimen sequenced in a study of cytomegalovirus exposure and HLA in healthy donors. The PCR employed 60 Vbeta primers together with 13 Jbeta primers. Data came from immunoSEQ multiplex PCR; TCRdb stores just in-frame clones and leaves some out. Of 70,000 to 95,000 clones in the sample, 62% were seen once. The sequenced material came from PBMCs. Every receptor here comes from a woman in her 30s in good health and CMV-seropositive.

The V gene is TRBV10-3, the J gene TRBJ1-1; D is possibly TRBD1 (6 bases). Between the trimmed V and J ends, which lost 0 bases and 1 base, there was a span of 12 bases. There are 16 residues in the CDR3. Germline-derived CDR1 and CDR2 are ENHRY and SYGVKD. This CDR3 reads CAISESGGGRNTEAFF. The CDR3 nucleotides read TGTGCCATCAGTGAGTCGGGGGGGGGCCGGAACACTGAAGCTTTCTTT.

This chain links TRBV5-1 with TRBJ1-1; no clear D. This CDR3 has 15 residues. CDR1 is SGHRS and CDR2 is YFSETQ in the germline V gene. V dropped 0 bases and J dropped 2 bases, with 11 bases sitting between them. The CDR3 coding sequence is TGCGCCAGCAGCTTGGATGGGCAGTATAACACTGAAGCTTTCTTT. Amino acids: CASSLDGQYNTEAFF.